A selection of T cell receptor beta chains follows, all from one sample in a study of cytomegalovirus exposure and HLA in healthy donors. The assay was immunoSEQ multiplex PCR, and TCRdb's table has in-frame clones only and misses some. The data hold approximately 240,000 clones, with around nine tenths observed a single time. Sequenced input: PBMCs. Every receptor here comes from a woman aged 18-29 years in good health and CMV-seronegative. The CDR3 runs from the conserved cysteine through the conserved F or W. A clone size is listed for some rows: how often the clone was seen (once, few, many), or a class if it is expanded.

V	size	J	CDR3
TRBV30	-	TRBJ2-5	CAWNGGLTSDSKTQYF
TRBV5-1	-	TRBJ1-3	CASSYRGYSSGNTIYF
TRBV18	-	TRBJ2-7	CASSPPSGPYEQYF
TRBV5-1	-	TRBJ2-5	CASSPGLGQETQYF
TRBV25-1	-	TRBJ1-3	CASSEWGGRRNTIYF
TRBV27	-	TRBJ1-2	CASSTGTGAYGYTF
TRBV21-1	-	TRBJ2-7	CASSLNPLWASYEQYF
TRBV6-1	-	TRBJ1-4	CASTLRGSEKLFF
TRBV2	once	TRBJ1-1	CASMDRRNTEAFF
TRBV2	-	TRBJ2-3	CASRGLAGVTQNTDTQYF
TRBV7-9	-	TRBJ2-2	CASSLVGGHGELFF
TRBV30	-	TRBJ2-2	CAWSNGEGESGELFF
TRBV30	once	TRBJ1-4	CAWAVPGQTNEKLFF
TRBV2	-	TRBJ2-1	CASRDWGREGHHEQFF
TRBV14	-	TRBJ1-2	CASSQDLKTPERGYTF
TRBV7-3	-	TRBJ2-3	CASSLNNADTQYF
TRBV7-9	-	TRBJ2-2	CASSLSVENTGELFF
TRBV27	-	TRBJ1-1	CASSPLWEGNTEAFF
TRBV14	-	TRBJ1-3	CASSQDYSGNTIYF
TRBV2	-	TRBJ2-7	CASSRDWTYEQYF
TRBV6-1	once	TRBJ1-2	CASSAAADYYGYTF
TRBV27	-	TRBJ1-2	CASSPGTGFFYGYTF
TRBV6-1	once	TRBJ1-2	CASSEADSPLIYGYTF
TRBV2	-	TRBJ1-2	CASMPLQVGGYTF
TRBV28	-	TRBJ2-7	CASSFSAGQGGYEQYF
TRBV5-5	few	TRBJ1-1	CASSLKQGGETEAFF
TRBV19	-	TRBJ2-5	CASSSRRGGRETQYF
TRBV5-1	-	TRBJ2-5	CASSFGAGVEETQYF
TRBV9	-	TRBJ1-1	CASSATFSGVNTEAFF
TRBV14	-	TRBJ1-1	CASRRGDRGIMNTEAFF
TRBV7-8	once	TRBJ1-5	CASSLAFQMHQPQHF
TRBV6-1	-	TRBJ2-7	CASSVNRGYEQYF